The 22 T cell receptor beta chains below were found in one sample sequenced in a study of shared clonotypes between healthy human individuals. Terminally differentiated effector memory CD45RA+ cells were excluded from the naive CD8 cells, which were CD45RO-negative and positively selected for CCR7. Method: immunoSEQ multiplex PCR; TCRdb's copy keeps in-frame clones and lacks some. The table lists about 2 million clones, about 95% of them singletons. The sample consisted of naive CD8+ T cells sorted from blood. These receptors were collected from a man between 18 and 35 years old in good health.

The rearrangement uses TRBV21-1 and TRBJ1-2. TRBV21-1 is described as a pseudogene. CDR3 length: 17 amino acids. The CDR3 here is CASSKVQWGGRNNGYTF. CDR3 sequence (DNA): TGTGCCAGCAGCAAAGTGCAATGGGGAGGGAGAAATAATGGCTACACCTTC.

V usage is TRBV28 and J usage is TRBJ2-3; TRBD2 agrees at 8 bases. With V trimmed by 8 bases and J by 0 bases, 4 bases remained unmatched. The CDR3 loop spans 14 amino acids. CDR1 and CDR2 (germline): MDHEN, SYDVKM. CDR3 bases: TGTGCCAGCGGTGTAGCGGGGAGCACAGATACGCAGTATTTT. Its translation: CASGVAGSTDTQYF.

V gene TRBV27 combines with J gene TRBJ2-3, with 7 bases identical to TRBD2. Trimming cost V 5 bases and J 3 bases; bases outside gene matches: 11. The germline V gene encodes CDR1 MNHEY and CDR2 SMNVEV (reference sequence). The CDR3 is made up of 16 amino acids. CDR3 loop: CASSPLSPGGTDTQYF. In DNA, the CDR3 is TGTGCCAGCAGTCCGCTCTCTCCGGGGGGTACAGATACGCAGTATTTT.

With respect to this clone: Other DNA variants within this sample encode the same CDR3. The V call is TRBV4-3, the J call TRBJ2-1; D may be TRBD2 (6 bases). This CDR3 comprises 15 residues. With 1 base removed from V and 4 bases from J, the gap between germline ends came to 11 bases. The germline V gene encodes CDR1 LGHNA and CDR2 YSLEER. CDR3 nucleotides: TGCGCCAGCAGCCAAGGCCTAGCGCAGTACAATGAGCAGTTCTTC. Its translation: CASSQGLAQYNEQFF.

CDR3 amino acids: CASSLMGGASEAFF. The DNA of the CDR3 is TGTGCCAGCAGCTTAATGGGTGGGGCGAGTGAAGCTTTCTTT. The chain links TRBV11-3 to TRBJ1-1, with D possibly TRBD1 on 5 matching bases. V lost 2 bases and J lost 7, with 14 bases in between. Germline V gene data show CDR1 as SGHNT and CDR2 as YENEEA. The CDR3 length is 14 residues.

V is TRBV2 and J is TRBJ2-3; TRBD2 matches at 7 bases. The J segment lost 3 bases and the V segment lost 4 bases, leaving 13 bases of the junction unmatched. The CDR3 has 17 residues. The germline V gene encodes CDR1 SNHLY and CDR2 FYNNEI. The CDR3 sequence: CASSGTLAGLATDTQYF. The CDR3 coding sequence is TGTGCCAGCAGTGGGACCTTAGCGGGCCTAGCAACAGATACGCAGTATTTT.

The rearrangement uses TRBV4-3 and TRBJ2-1; no clear D. The CDR3 runs to 16 residues. Germline assignment: CDR1 LGHNA and CDR2 YSLEER. V lost 4 bases and J 2 bases, leaving 15 bases between the germline ends. CDR3: CASSLSNAPAYNEQFF. CDR3 bases: TGCGCCAGCAGCCTTTCGAATGCCCCGGCCTACAATGAGCAGTTCTTC.

This clone was seen once. Other DNA variants within this sample encode the same CDR3. This chain connects TRBV9 to TRBJ1-3, with D unresolved. The CDR3 is made up of 12 amino acids. V lost 3 bases and J 4 bases, leaving 5 bases between the germline ends. CDR1 SGDLS and CDR2 YYNGEE come from the germline V gene. The chain's CDR3 is CASSDTGNTIYF. CDR3 nucleotides: TGTGCCAGCAGCGACACAGGAAACACCATATATTTT.

The gene calls are TRBV5-6 and TRBJ2-5; 8 bases fit TRBD1. Trimming cost V 4 bases and J 3 bases; bases outside gene matches: 8. The CDR3 consists of 15 residues. Germline V gene data show CDR1 as SGHDT and CDR2 as YYEEEE. Written as DNA, the CDR3 is TGTGCCAGCAGCCGCGACAGGGGACAAAAAGAGACCCAGTACTTC. Translating it yields CASSRDRGQKETQYF.

This chain joins TRBV7-9 and TRBJ1-1; perhaps TRBD1 as D (6 bases). Trimming shortened V by 2 bases and J by 3 bases, and 10 bases separated the two germline ends. Germline V CDR1 and CDR2: SEHNR, FQNEAQ (reference sequence). This CDR3 contains 14 residues. The CDR3 region has the DNA TGTGCCAGCAGCTTATACAGGGTGGACACTGAAGCTTTCTTT. Its translation: CASSLYRVDTEAFF.

A word on this clone: At the DNA level, this CDR3 is encoded by other sequences in the same sample as well. The chain carries TRBV30 and TRBJ1-6; D remains ambiguous. Germline lookup yields CDR1 GTSNPN and CDR2 SVGIG (reference sequence). The CDR3 consists of 11 residues. Trimming cost V 5 bases and J 7 bases, with 6 bases left between them. CDR3 DNA: TGTGCCTGGGACCTAAATTCACCCCTCCACTTT. Encoded protein: CAWDLNSPLHF. Based on the CDR3 plus reference TRBV30 and TRBJ1-6, the full variable domain is SQTIHQWPATLVQPVGSPLSLECTVEGTSNPNLYWYRQAAGRGLQLLFYSVGIGQISSEVPQNLSASRPQDRQFILSSKKLLLSDSGFYLCAWDLNSPLHFGNGTRLTVT.

CDR3 DNA sequence: TGTGCCAGCAGCCCACAGGGGGCGGAAACCGGGGAGCTGTTTTTT. This sequence encodes CASSPQGAETGELFF. J is TRBJ2-2 and V is TRBV13, with TRBD1 matching over 9 bases. V was pared by 5 bases and J by 5 bases, with 6 bases of the junction left unmatched. The CDR3 consists of 15 residues. The germline V gene encodes CDR1 PRHDT and CDR2 FYEKMQ (reference sequence). Filled out from reference TRBV13 and TRBJ2-2, the complete variable domain reads AAGVIQSPRHLIKEKRETATLKCYPIPRHDTVYWYQQGPGQDPQFLISFYEKMQSDKGSIPDRFSAQQFSDYHSELNMSSLELGDSALYFCASSPQGAETGELFFGEGSRLTVL.

V and J are TRBV19 and TRBJ2-2; no firm D call. CDR3 size: 13 residues. The germline gives CDR1 LNHDA, CDR2 SQIVND (reference sequence). The V and J ends lost 7 bases and 6 bases respectively, with 12 bases between them. CDR3 nucleotide sequence: TGTGCCAGTAAAGACCTAACCGCCGGGGAGCTGTTTTTT. Translating gives CASKDLTAGELFF.

The rearrangement uses TRBV29-1 and TRBJ2-7; the D gene is possibly TRBD2 (7 bases). Germline assignment: CDR1 SQVTM and CDR2 ANQGSEA. Trimming cost V 1 base and J 0 bases, with 16 bases left between them. CDR3 length equals 16 residues. Here the CDR3 reads CSVEGGEAGASYEQYF. The CDR3 DNA is TGCAGCGTTGAAGGGGGGGAGGCGGGGGCCTCCTACGAGCAGTACTTC.

The chain is built from TRBV6-5 and TRBJ2-7; D may be TRBD1 (6 bases). Germline assignment: CDR1 MNHEY and CDR2 SVGAGI. Between the trimmed V and J ends, which lost 6 bases and 5 bases, there was a span of 20 bases. The CDR3 is made up of 15 amino acids. CDR3 sequence (DNA): TGTGCCAGCAGCCCGGACAGCCTGGTTCTCAACGAGCAGTACTTC. This encodes CASSPDSLVLNEQYF.

The rearrangement uses TRBV19 and TRBJ1-1, with 11 positions matching TRBD1. Germline V lookup: CDR1 LNHDA, CDR2 SQIVND (reference sequence). The CDR3 is made up of 14 amino acids. Losses at the gene ends were 5 bases for V and 5 bases for J; bases not matched to a gene: 4. The CDR3 region is CASSWGQGETEAFF. As DNA, the CDR3 is TGTGCCAGTAGTTGGGGACAGGGGGAAACTGAAGCTTTCTTT.

In this sample, this clone turned up once. The CDR3: CASSIEDRAETQYF. For the CDR3, the DNA is TGTGCCAGTAGTATCGAGGACAGGGCAGAGACCCAGTACTTC. The rearrangement uses TRBV19 and TRBJ2-5; 8 nucleotides match TRBD1. V lost 3 bases, J lost 4 bases, and 4 bases stayed unmatched. This CDR3 has 14 residues. CDR1 is LNHDA and CDR2 is SQIVND in the germline V gene (reference sequence). Supplemented by reference TRBV19 and TRBJ2-5, the full variable domain reads DGGITQSPKYLFRKEGQNVTLSCEQNLNHDAMYWYRQDPGQGLRLIYYSQIVNDFQKGDIAEGYSVSREKKESFPLTVTSAQKNPTAFYLCASSIEDRAETQYFGPGTRLLVL.

As for this clone: The identical CDR3 is also encoded by other nucleotide sequences in the sample. The chain uses TRBV28 and TRBJ2-7; 8 positions match TRBD1. Germline V gene sequence: CDR1 MDHEN, CDR2 SYDVKM. This CDR3 region has 14 residues. Trimming took 5 bases from V and 0 from J; bases not matched to a gene: 3. The chain's CDR3 is CASSGTGTSYEQYF. The CDR3 bases are TGTGCCAGCAGTGGGACAGGAACCTCCTACGAGCAGTACTTC.

This chain links TRBV7-9 with TRBJ2-7, with 10 bases lining up with TRBD2. The CDR3 is 16 residues long. Germline V gene lookup returns CDR1 SEHNR and CDR2 FQNEAQ (reference sequence). V was clipped by 5 bases and J by 5 bases; unmatched bases: 12. The CDR3 is CASSPRTSGTPHEQYF. The CDR3 DNA is TGTGCCAGCAGCCCCCGAACTAGCGGGACCCCCCACGAGCAGTACTTC.

This chain connects TRBV2 to TRBJ2-3; 7 bases map to TRBD1. The V gene end was trimmed by 10 bases and the J gene end by 3 bases; junction bases not matched to a gene: 10. CDR1 and CDR2 (germline): SNHLY, FYNNEI. The CDR3 length is 14 residues. As DNA, the CDR3 is TGTGCCATCCGGGACGGGACAGTGACAGATACGCAGTATTTT. Protein sequence: CAIRDGTVTDTQYF.

This chain joins TRBV28 and TRBJ2-4; 8 nucleotides match TRBD1. The CDR3 consists of 17 residues. The trim removed 5 bases at V and 3 bases at J, leaving 12 bases unmatched. Germline loops: CDR1 MDHEN, CDR2 SYDVKM. CDR3 DNA: TGTGCCAGCAGTCCATTCCAGGGGGCAGGGGTCAAAAACATTCAGTACTTC. As protein: CASSPFQGAGVKNIQYF.

The gene calls are TRBV27 and TRBJ2-7; a weak D match, TRBD1 (6 bases). The CDR3 loop spans 13 amino acids. The germline gives CDR1 MNHEY, CDR2 SMNVEV (reference sequence). V lost 5 bases to trimming and J lost 3 bases, with 11 bases between them. DNA for the CDR3: TGTGCCAGCAGTGAGGACAGCGACTACGAGCAGTACTTC. Protein sequence: CASSEDSDYEQYF.